This T cell receptor beta chain comes out of a study of T cell responses to AZD1222 COVID-19 vaccine. Study at large: Both about-4-week and about-12-week second-dose recipients were combined.

The V end was cut by 1 base, the J end by 7 bases, with 8 bases between. Looked up from germline, CDR1 is SNHLY and CDR2 is FYNNEI. There are 14 residues in the CDR3. Sequenced by immunoSEQ multiplex PCR; TCRdb stores in-frame clones only, minus some. The sample shows some 160,000 clones, 85% to 95% of them seen only once. The input for sequencing was peripheral blood, taken on day 0 of AZD1222 vaccination. The chain is built from TRBV2 and TRBJ1-6; D gene unclear. The TCR originated in an adult in good health. The CDR3, as DNA: TGTGCCAGCAGTGAAGAGGGTTTCAATTCACCCCTCCACTTT. Translated, it gives CASSEEGFNSPLHF.